Included here is one T cell receptor (beta chain) sequence, with context. One end of the junction is discordant with germline, which a read error may explain. The tissue used was unsorted bulk material of roughly 17-32 mg. RNA and DNA were co-extracted from it with the AllPrep DNA/RNA mini kit. The authors sampled five separate regions per tumor. Every single tumor sample held over 85% viable tumor cells. The data belong to a study of tumor-infiltrating lymphocytes in primary liver carcinoma. Whole-study context: The patients, men and women alike, were aged 30 to 69 years.

Germline V gene sequence: CDR1 MDHEN, CDR2 SYDVKM. The CDR3 is 12 amino acids. Researchers generated TCR beta cDNA from roughly 520 ng of total RNA, relying on a constant-region primer. ARM-PCR was slightly modified, and three nested multiplex PCR rounds with it gave rise to the TCR beta libraries. The first two PCR rounds, around 11 cycles each, used TRBV1-TRBV30 forward primers and a C-beta reverse primer. One entry per CDR3 protein results from TCRdb running MiXCR on the multiplex PCR reads. The sample has 40,000 to 45,000 distinct CDR3 sequences; about three quarters are singletons. The sample taken for sequencing was liver tumor tissue from sampling region 2. Described subset: tumor region T2, inferior pole. This TCR was sampled from a middle-aged man with primary liver carcinoma and hepatitis B virus infection. The gene calls are TRBV28 and TRBJ1-1; 8 positions match TRBD1. Written as DNA, the CDR3 is TGTGCCAGCACCCAGGGGGCCACTGAAACTTTCTTT. Translation gives CASTQGATETFF.